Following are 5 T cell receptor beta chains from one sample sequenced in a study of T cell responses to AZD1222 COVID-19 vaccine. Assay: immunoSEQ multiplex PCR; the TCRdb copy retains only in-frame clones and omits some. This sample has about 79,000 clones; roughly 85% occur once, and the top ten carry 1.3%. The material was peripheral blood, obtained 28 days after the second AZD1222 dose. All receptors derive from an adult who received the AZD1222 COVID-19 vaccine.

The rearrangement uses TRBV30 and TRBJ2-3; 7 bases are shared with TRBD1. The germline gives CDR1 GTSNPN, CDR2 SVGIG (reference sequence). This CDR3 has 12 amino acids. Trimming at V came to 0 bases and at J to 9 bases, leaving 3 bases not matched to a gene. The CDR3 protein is CAWSVQGTTQYF. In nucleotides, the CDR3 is TGTGCCTGGAGTGTACAGGGGACAACGCAGTATTTT.

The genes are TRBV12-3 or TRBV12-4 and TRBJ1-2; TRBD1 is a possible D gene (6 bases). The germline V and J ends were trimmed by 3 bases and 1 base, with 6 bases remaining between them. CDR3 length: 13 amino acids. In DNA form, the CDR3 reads TGTGCCAGCAGTTTGGACAGTAACTATGGCTACACCTTC. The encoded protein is CASSLDSNYGYTF.

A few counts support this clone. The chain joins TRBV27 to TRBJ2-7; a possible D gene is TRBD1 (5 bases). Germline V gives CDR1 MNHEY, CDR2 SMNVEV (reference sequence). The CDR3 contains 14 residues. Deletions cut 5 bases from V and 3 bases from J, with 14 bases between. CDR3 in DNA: TGTGCCAGCAGTCCTCAAGACAGCCTCTACGAGCAGTACTTC. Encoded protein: CASSPQDSLYEQYF.

CDR3 sequence reads: CASSLGPINSPLHF. The CDR3, as DNA: TGTGCCAGCAGTCTAGGACCGATTAATTCACCCCTCCACTTT. The chain joins TRBV7-8 to TRBJ1-6; no reliable D call. Germline-derived CDR1 and CDR2 are SGHVS and FQNEAQ. The CDR3 spans 14 residues. V was cut by 6 bases and J by 6 bases, with 12 bases left in between.

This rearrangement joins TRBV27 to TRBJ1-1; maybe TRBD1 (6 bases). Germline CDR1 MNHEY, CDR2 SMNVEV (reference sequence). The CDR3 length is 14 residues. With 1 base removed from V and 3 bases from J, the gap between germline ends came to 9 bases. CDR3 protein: CASSLFRGDTEAFF. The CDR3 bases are TGTGCCAGCAGTTTATTTAGGGGGGACACTGAAGCTTTCTTT.